This T cell receptor beta chain stems from a study of T-cell reconstitution after alpha-beta-depleted transplantation in children. Study-level findings and limits: T-cell numbers and diversity one year post-transplant derived largely from freshly generated T cells. Day-60 TCRbeta diversity that was high in some patients was derived from surviving recipient T cells and thymic progenitors.

This clonotype was seen more than once but under ten times. Its cognate antigen is unknown. TCRbeta library preparation incorporated unique molecular identifiers. TCRdb re-derived calls from the PCR reads in MiXCR, one entry per CDR3 protein. This sample yields some 200,000 distinct CDR3 sequences, of which about 8.7% are seen a single time; less than 40% belongs to the top ten. CDR3 length: 12 amino acids. The V end was cut by 6 bases, the J end by 1 base, with 6 bases between. CDR1 and CDR2 (germline): MNHNY, SVGAGI (reference sequence). The rearrangement joins TRBV6-6 to TRBJ1-1; D is ambiguous. This specimen was PBMCs, mostly from graft donor cells, taken 360 days after TCRalphabeta/CD19-depleted stem cell transplant. The sequence was collected from a male patient aged 2-15 years who had a stem cell transplant for acute myeloid leukemia, so the T cells may come from the graft donor. In nucleotides, the CDR3 is TGTGCCAGCAGGCCCGGGAACACTGAAGCTTTCTTT. Its protein is CASRPGNTEAFF.